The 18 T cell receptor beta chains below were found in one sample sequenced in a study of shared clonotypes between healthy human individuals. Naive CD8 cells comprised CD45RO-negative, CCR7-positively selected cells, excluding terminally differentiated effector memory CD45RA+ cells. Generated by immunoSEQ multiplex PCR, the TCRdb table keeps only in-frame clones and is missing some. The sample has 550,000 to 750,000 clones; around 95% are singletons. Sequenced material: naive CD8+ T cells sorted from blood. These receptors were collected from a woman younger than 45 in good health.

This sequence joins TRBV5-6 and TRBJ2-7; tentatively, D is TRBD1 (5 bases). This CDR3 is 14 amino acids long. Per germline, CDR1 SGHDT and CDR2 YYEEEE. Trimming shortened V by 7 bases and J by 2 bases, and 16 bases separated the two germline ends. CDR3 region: CASAAAGSTYEQYF. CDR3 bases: TGTGCCAGCGCCGCGGCAGGGTCGACCTACGAGCAGTACTTC.

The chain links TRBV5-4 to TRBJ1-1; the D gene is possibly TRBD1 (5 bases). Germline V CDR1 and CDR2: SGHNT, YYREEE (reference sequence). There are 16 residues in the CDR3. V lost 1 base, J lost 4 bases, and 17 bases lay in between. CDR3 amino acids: CASSLSKGAGVTEAFF. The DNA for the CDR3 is TGTGCCAGCAGCTTGAGTAAAGGGGCGGGGGTCACTGAAGCTTTCTTT.

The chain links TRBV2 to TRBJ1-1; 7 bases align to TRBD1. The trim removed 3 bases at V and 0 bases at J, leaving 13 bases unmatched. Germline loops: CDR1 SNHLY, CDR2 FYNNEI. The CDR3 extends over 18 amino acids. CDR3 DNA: TGTGCCAGCAGTGATATGACAGGGATTCCCTTCATGAACACTGAAGCTTTCTTT. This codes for CASSDMTGIPFMNTEAFF.

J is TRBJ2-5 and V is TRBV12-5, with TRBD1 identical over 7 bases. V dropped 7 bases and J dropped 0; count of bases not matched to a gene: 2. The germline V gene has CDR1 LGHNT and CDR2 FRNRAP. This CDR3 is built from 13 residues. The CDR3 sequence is CASAGTDQETQYF. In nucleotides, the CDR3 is TGTGCTAGTGCCGGGACAGACCAAGAGACCCAGTACTTC.

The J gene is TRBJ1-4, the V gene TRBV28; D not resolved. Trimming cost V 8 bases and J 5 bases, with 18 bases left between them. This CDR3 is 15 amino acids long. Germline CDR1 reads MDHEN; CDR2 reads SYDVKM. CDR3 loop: CASGRDGSANEKLFF. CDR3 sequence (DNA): TGTGCCAGCGGACGCGACGGGTCTGCCAATGAAAAACTGTTTTTT.

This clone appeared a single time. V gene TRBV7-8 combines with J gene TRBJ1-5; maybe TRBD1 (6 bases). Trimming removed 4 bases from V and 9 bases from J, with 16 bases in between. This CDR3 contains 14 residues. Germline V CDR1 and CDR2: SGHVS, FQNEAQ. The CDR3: CASSSTGRDWPQHF. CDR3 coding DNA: TGTGCCAGCAGCTCAACAGGGCGGGACTGGCCCCAGCATTTT.

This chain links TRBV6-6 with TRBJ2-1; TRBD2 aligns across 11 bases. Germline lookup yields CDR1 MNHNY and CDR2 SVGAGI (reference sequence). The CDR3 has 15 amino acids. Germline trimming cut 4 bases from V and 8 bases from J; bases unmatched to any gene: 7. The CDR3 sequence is CASSFSGRAGDEQFF. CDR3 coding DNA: TGTGCCAGCAGTTTTAGCGGGAGGGCCGGCGATGAGCAGTTCTTC.

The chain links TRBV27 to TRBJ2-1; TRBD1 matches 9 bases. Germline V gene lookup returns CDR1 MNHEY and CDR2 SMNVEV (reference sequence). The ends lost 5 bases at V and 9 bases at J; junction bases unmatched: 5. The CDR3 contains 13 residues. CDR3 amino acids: CASSPETGGEQFF. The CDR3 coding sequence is TGTGCCAGCAGTCCTGAGACAGGGGGTGAGCAGTTCTTC.

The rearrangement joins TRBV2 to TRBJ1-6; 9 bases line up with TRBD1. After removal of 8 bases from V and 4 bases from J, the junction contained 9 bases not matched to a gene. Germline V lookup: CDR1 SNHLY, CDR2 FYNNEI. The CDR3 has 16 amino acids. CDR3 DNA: TGTGCCAGCTCCCCAAGGGGGACAGGGTATAATTCACCCCTCCACTTT. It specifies CASSPRGTGYNSPLHF.

For the CDR3, the DNA is TGTGCCAGCAGCTTAGAGGTCCTAAGCGAGCAGTACTTC. Protein product: CASSLEVLSEQYF. The chain recombines TRBV7-2 with TRBJ2-7; D call uncertain. Trimming cost V 1 base and J 6 bases, with 10 bases left between them. Germline values: CDR1 SGHTA, CDR2 FQGNSA. This CDR3 comprises 13 residues.

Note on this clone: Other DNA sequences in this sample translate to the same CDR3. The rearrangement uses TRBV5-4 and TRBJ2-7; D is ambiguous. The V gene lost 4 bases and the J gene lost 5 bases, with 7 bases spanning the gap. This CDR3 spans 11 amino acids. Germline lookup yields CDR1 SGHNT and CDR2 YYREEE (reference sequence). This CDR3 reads CASSTDHEQYF. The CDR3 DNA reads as TGTGCCAGCAGCACCGATCACGAGCAGTACTTC.

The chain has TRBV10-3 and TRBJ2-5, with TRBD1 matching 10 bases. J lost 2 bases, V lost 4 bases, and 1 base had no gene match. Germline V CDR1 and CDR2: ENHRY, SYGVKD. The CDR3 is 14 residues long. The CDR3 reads CAISADRGQETQYF. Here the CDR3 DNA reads TGTGCCATCAGTGCGGACAGGGGGCAAGAGACCCAGTACTTC.

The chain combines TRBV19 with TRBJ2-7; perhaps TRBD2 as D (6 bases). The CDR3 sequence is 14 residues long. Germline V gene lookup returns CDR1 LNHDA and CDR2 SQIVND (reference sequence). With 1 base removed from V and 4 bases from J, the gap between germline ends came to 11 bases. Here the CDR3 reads CASSIGAGRYEQYF. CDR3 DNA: TGTGCCAGTAGTATAGGGGCAGGGAGGTACGAGCAGTACTTC.

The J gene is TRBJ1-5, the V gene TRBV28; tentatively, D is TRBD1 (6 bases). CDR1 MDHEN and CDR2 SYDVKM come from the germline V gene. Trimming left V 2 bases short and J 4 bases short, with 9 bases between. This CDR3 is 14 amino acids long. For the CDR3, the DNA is TGTGCCAGCAGTTTACTACAGGGTAATCAGCCCCAGCATTTT. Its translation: CASSLLQGNQPQHF.

The CDR3 reads CASSVEEREWYEQYF. As DNA, the CDR3 is TGTGCCAGCAGCGTAGAAGAGCGGGAGTGGTACGAGCAGTACTTC. The genes are TRBV9 and TRBJ2-7; 8 bases fit TRBD2. Germline CDR1 SGDLS, CDR2 YYNGEE. J gave up 4 bases and V 0 bases, and 6 bases lay outside the gene matches. The CDR3 runs 15 residues.

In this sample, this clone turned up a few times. DNA of the CDR3: TGTGCCAGCAGCCAGGCAGGGTATCAGCCCCAGCATTTT. It encodes CASSQAGYQPQHF. The gene calls are TRBV4-2 and TRBJ1-5; possible D gene TRBD1, 5 bases. V was pared by 3 bases and J by 5 bases, with 8 bases between. Looked up from germline, CDR1 is LGHNA and CDR2 is YNFKEQ. This CDR3 is 13 amino acids long.

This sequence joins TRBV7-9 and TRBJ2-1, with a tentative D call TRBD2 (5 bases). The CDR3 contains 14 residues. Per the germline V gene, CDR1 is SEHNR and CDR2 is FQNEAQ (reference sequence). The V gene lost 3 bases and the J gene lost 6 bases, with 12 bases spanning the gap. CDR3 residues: CASSFFLAPNEQFF. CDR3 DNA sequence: TGTGCCAGCAGCTTTTTTCTAGCACCCAATGAGCAGTTCTTC.

The CDR3 region is CASSYADAAGELFF. DNA of the CDR3: TGTGCCAGCAGTTACGCGGATGCGGCCGGGGAGCTGTTTTTT. The chain joins TRBV6-5 to TRBJ2-2, with no clear D. V gave up 2 bases and J gave up 6 bases, with 10 bases separating them. Germline values: CDR1 MNHEY, CDR2 SVGAGI. This CDR3 spans 14 amino acids.